The rows below give T cell receptor beta chains drawn from one sample of a study of OX40 agonist ivuxolimab in advanced cancers. Using immunoSEQ multiplex PCR, the repertoire was profiled, and TCRdb retains in-frame clones only, with some absent. Of fewer than 90,000 clones listed, over 75% were seen once; the top ten hold 0.3% to 0.45%. The sequenced sample was CD4+ or CD8+ T cells sorted from blood, obtained in a trial of the OX40 agonist ivuxolimab. These receptor sequences come from an adult with an advanced solid tumor such as melanoma, head and neck, liver or kidney cancer. Each CDR3 is given with its conserved first and last residue. Fields, in order: D gene, J gene, clone size, CDR3 length, V gene, CDR3 protein, CDR3 DNA. The D gene is left open where the match is weak. Some rows have no size entry. The others give once, few or many, or a class for an expanded clone.

>-|TRBJ1-5|-|13|TRBV5-1
CASSPTGNQPQHF
TGCGCCAGCAGCCCTACAGGGAATCAGCCCCAGCATTTT
>-|TRBJ2-1|-|11|TRBV9
CASSANNEQFF
TGTGCCAGCAGCGCGAATAATGAGCAGTTCTTC
>TRBD1|TRBJ2-7|-|13|TRBV27
CASSLMRGQEQYF
TGTGCCAGCAGTTTAATGAGGGGGCAAGAGCAGTACTTC
>-|TRBJ2-1|-|14|TRBV27
CASSSTGAYNEQFF
TGTGCCAGCAGTTCAACGGGAGCCTACAATGAGCAGTTCTTC
>-|TRBJ2-7|-|12|TRBV11-2
CASSKQGYEQYF
TGTGCCAGCAGCAAACAGGGCTACGAGCAGTACTTC
>-|TRBJ2-3|-|17|TRBV11-3
CASSLVYFELSADTQYF
TGTGCCAGCAGCTTAGTTTATTTTGAGCTCTCAGCAGATACGCAGTATTTT
>TRBD2|TRBJ2-3|-|17|TRBV6-7
CASSYSGLAGGLNTQYF
TGTGCCAGCAGTTACTCAGGTTTAGCGGGAGGGCTTAATACGCAGTATTTT
>TRBD1|TRBJ1-1|few|14|TRBV25-1
CASVGWRQGEKAFF
TGTGCCAGCGTCGGTTGGCGACAGGGGGAGAAAGCTTTCTTT
>-|TRBJ1-1|-|16|TRBV16
CASSQSFGTTNTEAFF
TGTGCCAGCAGCCAATCTTTCGGGACGACGAACACTGAAGCTTTCTTT
>TRBD1|TRBJ2-7|-|16|TRBV19
CASSIDGHTGDHEQYF
TGTGCCAGTAGTATAGATGGCCATACAGGGGACCACGAGCAGTACTTC
>-|TRBJ1-1|-|15|TRBV4-3
CASSQEKHSNTEAFF
TGCGCCAGCAGCCAAGAGAAACACTCGAACACTGAAGCTTTCTTT
>TRBD2|TRBJ2-1|-|17|TRBV9
CASSVEAGGGAYNEQFF
TGTGCCAGCAGCGTAGAAGCGGGCGGGGGGGCCTACAATGAGCAGTTCTTC
>TRBD2|TRBJ2-7|-|15|TRBV5-1
CASSLEASGSDEQYF
TGCGCCAGCAGCTTGGAAGCCAGCGGGAGCGACGAGCAGTACTTC
>-|TRBJ1-2|-|13|TRBV27
CASSGRGYYGYTF
TGTGCCAGCAGTGGAAGGGGGTACTATGGCTACACCTTC
>-|TRBJ2-5|-|13|TRBV29-1
CSVVTHGGETQYF
TGCAGCGTTGTTACGCATGGAGGAGAGACCCAGTACTTC
>-|TRBJ1-1|-|11|TRBV20-1
CSAKGPIEAFF
TGCAGTGCTAAGGGGCCAATTGAAGCTTTCTTT
>-|TRBJ2-7|-|11|TRBV30
CAWSQFSEQYF
TGTGCCTGGAGTCAGTTTAGCGAGCAGTACTTC
>TRBD1|TRBJ2-6|-|20|TRBV9
CASSSPRGGQGARGANVLTF
TGTGCCAGCAGCTCGCCCCGAGGGGGACAGGGGGCCCGTGGGGCCAACGTCCTGACTTTC
>TRBD1|TRBJ1-2|-|15|TRBV27
CASSTTGGKDYGYTF
TGTGCCAGCAGTACGACAGGGGGCAAGGACTATGGCTACACCTTC
>-|TRBJ1-5|-|15|TRBV19
CASSIGENTNQPQHF
TGTGCCAGTAGTATAGGGGAAAATACAAATCAGCCCCAGCATTTT
>-|TRBJ2-3|-|11|TRBV30
CAWSKGYTQYF
TGTGCCTGGAGTAAAGGGTATACGCAGTATTTT
>-|TRBJ1-4|-|13|TRBV6-5
CASSYRGGEKLFF
TGTGCCAGCAGTTACCGCGGGGGCGAAAAACTGTTTTTT
>TRBD2|TRBJ2-1|-|15|TRBV27
CASSPRLATLDEQFF
TGTGCCAGCAGTCCGAGACTAGCGACCCTCGATGAGCAGTTCTTC
>TRBD2|TRBJ2-7|-|14|TRBV7-2
CASSSTSGIYEQYF
TGTGCCAGCAGCTCAACTAGCGGGATCTACGAGCAGTACTTC
>-|TRBJ2-3|-|15|TRBV7-2
CASSLVSGVTDTQYF
TGTGCCAGCAGCTTAGTATCGGGAGTCACAGATACGCAGTATTTT
>-|TRBJ1-5|-|14|TRBV18
CASSRGSSNQPQHF
TGTGCCAGCTCACGAGGGTCTAGCAATCAGCCCCAGCATTTT
>-|TRBJ1-4|-|14|TRBV2
CASSGGGAGEKLFF
TGTGCCAGCAGTGGAGGGGGGGCAGGTGAAAAACTGTTTTTT
>-|TRBJ2-5|-|14|TRBV5-1
CASSLIASQETQYF
TGCGCCAGCAGCTTGATCGCTTCACAAGAGACCCAGTACTTC
>-|TRBJ2-7|-|13|TRBV14
CASSQGGAYEQYF
TGTGCCAGCAGCCAAGGGGGGGCGTACGAGCAGTACTTC
>-|TRBJ1-2|-|14|TRBV27
CASSYRGPSLGYTF
TGTGCCAGCAGTTACCGGGGCCCCTCTCTAGGCTACACCTTC
>TRBD2|TRBJ2-2|once|15|TRBV7-9
CASSNSGSNTGELFF
TGTGCCAGCAGCAACAGCGGGAGTAACACCGGGGAGCTGTTTTTT
>-|TRBJ1-1|-|12|TRBV7-9
CASSPRRAEAFF
TGTGCCAGCAGCCCACGCCGGGCTGAAGCTTTCTTT
>TRBD2|TRBJ2-7|once|15|TRBV30
CAWTGWLAGEDEQYF
TGTGCCTGGACCGGGTGGCTAGCGGGAGAAGACGAGCAGTACTTC
>-|TRBJ2-1|-|13|TRBV10-2
CASSESQGHEQFF
TGCGCCAGCAGTGAGTCTCAGGGCCATGAGCAGTTCTTC
>-|TRBJ1-4|-|15|TRBV1
CTSSQGQGQKEKLFF
TGCACCAGCAGCCAAGGACAGGGCCAAAAGGAAAAACTGTTTTTT
>TRBD2|TRBJ2-3|-|16|TRBV9
CASTLGLAGVEDTQYF
TGTGCCAGTACCCTGGGGCTAGCGGGAGTCGAAGATACGCAGTATTTT
>-|TRBJ2-4|-|15|TRBV12-5
CASGPGLIAKNIQYF
TGTGCTAGTGGTCCCGGGTTGATAGCCAAAAACATTCAGTACTTC
>-|TRBJ1-5|once|12|TRBV28
CASGPSNQPQHF
TGTGCCAGCGGGCCTAGCAATCAGCCCCAGCATTTT
>-|TRBJ2-4|-|13|TRBV14
CASSLQGQGIQYF
TGTGCCAGCAGCCTGCAGGGCCAGGGCATTCAGTACTTC
>-|TRBJ2-2|once|18|TRBV5-1
CASSLQFTGWSDTGELFF
TGCGCCAGCAGCTTGCAGTTTACGGGCTGGTCGGACACCGGGGAGCTGTTTTTT
>-|TRBJ1-2|-|13|TRBV7-8
CASSLRQDYGYTF
TGTGCCAGCAGCTTAAGGCAAGACTATGGCTACACCTTC
>TRBD1|TRBJ2-7|-|14|TRBV27
CASSLLGQGHEQYF
TGTGCCAGCAGTTTACTAGGACAGGGCCACGAGCAGTACTTC